A single sample is the source of the 10 T cell receptor beta chains below, sequenced in a study of blood T cells in healthy people across ages. A second PCR of about 7 to 11 cycles used a sample-barcoded 5' primer and a J-beta primer mix. TCRdb called the 5' RACE reads again in MiXCR, with one record for every CDR3 protein. This table has hundreds of thousands of distinct CDR3 sequences, around a fifth appearing once. The sequencing input was blood. The source is a man between 65 and 79 years old in good health.

V usage is TRBV6-5 and J usage is TRBJ1-3; no definite D call. V shed 0 bases and J shed 0 bases, with 12 bases lying between them. The CDR3 extends over 17 amino acids. Germline CDR1 and CDR2: MNHEY and SVGAGI. The CDR3: CASSYSRSESSGNTIYF. The CDR3 bases are TGTGCCAGCAGTTACTCGAGGAGTGAGAGCTCTGGAAACACCATATATTTT.

In regard to this clonotype: Sequence at one end of the junction differs from germline and may be a read error. This chain links TRBV2 with TRBJ2-1; perhaps TRBD2 as D (5 bases). This CDR3 region has 13 residues. The V gene's germline CDR1 is SNHLY and CDR2 FYNNEI. The CDR3 here is CASSEGSVRAQFF. As DNA, the CDR3 is TGTGCCAGCAGCGAAGGTAGCGTTCGGGCGCAGTTCTTC. The complete variable domain, with remaining parts taken from reference TRBV2 and TRBJ2-1, reads EPEVTQTPSHQVTQMGQEVILRCVPISNHLYFYWYRQILGQKVEFLVSFYNNEISEKSEIFDDQFSVERPDGSNFTLKIRSTKLEDSAMYFCASSEGSVRAQFFGPGTRLTVL.

Turning to this clonotype: A junction end diverges from the germline sequence, so it may reflect a read error. V gene TRBV25-1 combines with J gene TRBJ2-5, with no clear D. The CDR3 runs to 13 residues. Germline V lookup: CDR1 MGHDK, CDR2 SYGVNS. CDR3 bases: TGTGCCGGCAGTGAATCGAACCAAGAGACCCAGTACTTC. Residues: CAGSESNQETQYF. The variable domain in full, completed from reference TRBV25-1 and TRBJ2-5, reads EADIYQTPRYLVIGTGKKITLECSQTMGHDKMYWYQQDPGMELHLIHYSYGVNSTEKGDLSSESTVSRIRTEHFPLTLESARPSHTSQYLCAGSESNQETQYFGPGTRLLVL.

The table lists this clonotype with many counts. V and J are TRBV6-2 or TRBV6-3 and TRBJ2-7; D unresolved. V shed 8 bases and J shed 4 bases, with 21 bases lying between them. There are 15 residues in the CDR3. CDR1 and CDR2 (germline): MNHEY, SVGEGT. CDR3 region: CASASRQVRSYEQYF. In DNA, the CDR3 is TGTGCCAGCGCTTCGAGACAAGTCCGATCTTACGAGCAGTACTTC.

About this clonotype itself: One end of the junction fails to match germline, which may point to a read error. V gene TRBV10-3 combines with J gene TRBJ2-5; tentatively, D is TRBD1 or TRBD2 (5 bases each). The CDR3 length is 14 residues. CDR1 ENHRY and CDR2 SYGVKD come from the germline V gene. CDR3 DNA sequence: TGTGCCATCAGTGAGTCAAGCGGACAAGAGATCCAGTACTTC. Translated: CAISESSGQEIQYF.

This clonotype was seen more than once but under ten times. The chain recombines TRBV2 with TRBJ2-7; tentatively, D is TRBD1 (6 bases). The CDR3 contains 14 residues. Germline V lookup: CDR1 SNHLY, CDR2 FYNNEI. The V and J ends lost 6 bases and 4 bases respectively, with 16 bases between them. This chain's CDR3 is CASSQQGVQYEQYF. CDR3 coding DNA: TGTGCCAGCAGCCAACAGGGTGTGCAGTACGAGCAGTACTTC.

This clonotype was seen a handful of times. The genes are TRBV24-1 and TRBJ1-2; TRBD1 matches 9 bases. After removal of 8 bases from V and 8 bases from J, the junction contained 8 bases not matched to a gene. The germline V gene has CDR1 KGHDR and CDR2 SFDVKD. This CDR3 has 13 amino acids. This CDR3 is CATNGTGMEGYTF. Written as DNA, the CDR3 is TGTGCCACCAACGGGACAGGGATGGAGGGCTACACCTTC.

This clonotype has ten or more counts. V is TRBV7-2 and J is TRBJ1-4; no clear D gene. V was cut by 5 bases and J by 0 bases, with 13 bases left in between. The CDR3 covers 16 residues. The germline gives CDR1 SGHTA, CDR2 FQGNSA. CDR3: CASSRRHLATNEKLFF. DNA for the CDR3: TGTGCCAGCAGCCGACGACACCTTGCAACTAATGAAAAACTGTTTTTT.

At least ten counts were recorded for this clonotype. This chain joins TRBV29-1 and TRBJ2-7, with 8 bases aligning to TRBD2. CDR1 is SQVTM, CDR2 ANQGSEA, per germline. The CDR3 is 14 residues long. With 5 bases clipped from V and 3 bases from J, the junction kept 9 bases outside the gene matches. The CDR3 reads CSVRLAGPHYEQYF. DNA of the CDR3: TGCAGCGTTAGATTAGCGGGACCCCACTACGAGCAGTACTTC.

The rearrangement uses TRBV20-1 and TRBJ2-1; D is unresolved. The germline V gene has CDR1 DFQATT and CDR2 SNEGSKA (reference sequence). V was shortened by 3 bases and J by 7 bases, with 13 bases between the two germline ends. The CDR3 sequence is 13 residues long. Written as DNA, the CDR3 is TGCAGTGCTAGTCCTTCGGCTAGGAATGAGCAGTTCTTC. Translated, it gives CSASPSARNEQFF.